These 11 T cell receptor beta chains came from one sample sequenced in a study of T-cell reconstitution after alpha-beta-depleted transplantation in children. Unique molecular identifiers were incorporated during preparation of the TCRbeta library. TCRdb processed the PCR reads anew with MiXCR; each CDR3 protein has one entry. The data hold 600,000 or so distinct CDR3 sequences, with under 30% observed a single time. The specimen comprised PBMCs, mostly from graft donor cells, sampled 360 days after TCRalphabeta/CD19-depleted stem cell transplant. The source is a boy younger than two who had a stem cell transplant for acute myeloid leukemia, so the T cells may come from the graft donor.

This clonotype was detected only a few times. V usage is TRBV6-1 and J usage is TRBJ1-3; no clear D. The germline V gene encodes CDR1 MNHNS and CDR2 SASEGT. CDR3 length: 14 residues. Trimming took 5 bases from V and 2 from J, leaving 10 bases between them. CDR3 loop: CASSSSVAGNTIYF. CDR3 nucleotides: TGTGCCAGCAGTAGTAGCGTTGCTGGAAACACCATATATTTT.

The chain recombines TRBV20-1 with TRBJ2-5; 8 nucleotides agree with TRBD2. Trimming cost V 3 bases and J 1 base; bases outside gene matches: 7. The germline gives CDR1 DFQATT, CDR2 SNEGSKA (reference sequence). The CDR3 contains 15 residues. Written as DNA, the CDR3 is TGCAGTGCTAGGGGTAGGACTAGCCCCCAAGAGACCCAGTACTTC. Its translation: CSARGRTSPQETQYF.

This clonotype showed up many times. The chain has TRBV27 and TRBJ2-3; TRBD1 aligns across 8 bases. CDR3 length: 16 amino acids. The ends lost 3 bases at V and 6 bases at J; junction bases unmatched: 11. Germline V gene sequence: CDR1 MNHEY, CDR2 SMNVEV (reference sequence). The CDR3 DNA reads TGTGCCAGCAGTTTCATTCCCAGGGGGCGCAGGGATACGCAGTATTTT. This gives the protein CASSFIPRGRRDTQYF.

At least ten counts were recorded for this clonotype. V gene TRBV11-2 combines with J gene TRBJ2-4; TRBD2 is a possible D gene (6 bases). V lost 2 bases and J lost 2, with 16 bases in between. Germline-derived CDR1 and CDR2 are SGHAT and FQNNGV. There are 17 residues in the CDR3. The CDR3 region is CASSLYLGGGTKNIQYF. CDR3 sequence (DNA): TGTGCCAGCAGCTTATATCTCGGGGGTGGGACCAAAAACATTCAGTACTTC.

This sequence joins TRBV21-1 and TRBJ2-5; the D segment call TRBD1 is taken from the table without a DNA check. TRBV21-1 is termed a pseudogene. This CDR3 has 16 residues. CDR3 amino acids: CASRRGQGPYGKTQYF. The CDR3 DNA sequence: TGTGCCAGCAGACGGGGACAGGGCCCCTACGGGAAGACCCAGTACTTC.

This clonotype was counted only a few times. The CDR3 spells CSALRGTGQRMNTEAFF. The CDR3 nucleotides are TGCAGTGCCCTGAGGGGGACGGGACAGAGGATGAACACTGAAGCTTTCTTT. The chain uses TRBV20-1 and TRBJ1-1, with 7 bases aligning to TRBD1. V was pared by 6 bases and J by 0 bases, with 16 bases of the junction left unmatched. The CDR3 is 17 amino acids. The germline CDR1 and CDR2 sequences are DFQATT and SNEGSKA (reference sequence).

This clonotype came up many times. The gene calls are TRBV6-5 and TRBJ2-2, with 11 bases identical to TRBD2. After removal of 6 bases from V and 8 bases from J, the junction contained 8 bases not matched to a gene. Germline CDR1 reads MNHEY; CDR2 reads SVGAGI. CDR3 length: 15 amino acids. CDR3 protein: CASRKLAGAEGELFF. In DNA, the CDR3 is TGTGCCAGCAGAAAACTAGCGGGGGCCGAGGGGGAGCTGTTTTTT.

This clonotype was counted at least ten times. J is TRBJ2-1 and V is TRBV20-1; maybe TRBD1 (5 bases). V shed 4 bases and J shed 10 bases, with 14 bases lying between them. Germline V gene sequence: CDR1 DFQATT, CDR2 SNEGSKA (reference sequence). The CDR3 is 12 amino acids. CDR3 sequence reads: CSAIDQGGEQFF. Here the CDR3 DNA reads TGCAGTGCTATCGATCAGGGTGGAGAGCAGTTCTTC.

This clonotype has a count of ten or more. CDR3 coding DNA: TGCAGTGCTAGAGCTCGACTAGCGGGGGGCCAAGAGACCCAGTACTTC. Protein: CSARARLAGGQETQYF. The V gene is TRBV20-1, the J gene TRBJ2-5; 13 nucleotides agree with TRBD2. Germline CDR1 DFQATT, CDR2 SNEGSKA (reference sequence). V was clipped by 1 base and J by 1 base; unmatched bases: 3. The CDR3 is 16 residues long.

The rearrangement links TRBV5-1 to TRBJ2-3; D is tentatively TRBD1 or TRBD2 (5 bases each). CDR3 size: 14 residues. The germline gives CDR1 SGHRS, CDR2 YFSETQ. The V and J ends lost 5 bases and 6 bases respectively, with 16 bases between them. The CDR3 region is CASSPGPTGDTQYF. The CDR3 DNA sequence: TGCGCCAGCAGTCCGGGGCCTACTGGCGATACGCAGTATTTT.

The rearrangement uses TRBV11-2 and TRBJ2-7, with 7 nucleotides matching TRBD1. The CDR3 totals 13 residues. CDR1 and CDR2 from the germline V gene are SGHAT and FQNNGV. Losses at the gene ends were 5 bases for V and 6 bases for J; bases not matched to a gene: 7. CDR3 in amino acids: CASSPPTGVEQYF. CDR3 DNA: TGTGCCAGCAGCCCCCCTACAGGGGTCGAGCAGTACTTC.